The clone carrying this T cell receptor (beta chain) turned up a few times. The antigen is undetermined. From the reads, TCRdb called clonotypes with MiXCR, one entry per CDR3 protein. The sample has roughly 87,000 distinct CDR3 sequences, less than 30% seen once; the top ten hold approximately 75%. This sample is part of a study of T cell repertoires in cytomegalovirus infection. Background on the study: The public TCR beta signatures pointed to both CMV infection and matching HLA type.

The CDR3 spans 12 residues. In germline, CDR1 is SQVTM, CDR2 ANQGSEA. With 7 bases removed from V and 7 bases from J, the gap between germline ends came to 16 bases. The source was CD8+ T cells from cultured PBMCs, collected from culture after CMV antigen stimulation. This sequence originates from a human donor in good health (CMV status not recorded). Some clones in this sample may be carry-over from other donors' samples. The chain employs TRBV29-1 and TRBJ1-2; maybe TRBD1 (5 bases). The CDR3: CSAGPSEGGYTF. CDR3 coding DNA: TGCAGCGCGGGGCCCTCGGAGGGTGGCTACACCTTC.